Shown below are 20 T cell receptor beta chains from a single sample sequenced in a study of T cells expressing NK-cell markers. TCRdb reprocessed the 5' RACE reads and stores each CDR3 protein as one record, lacking DNA. Its listing shows approximately 420,000 distinct CDR3 sequences. The sample was blood T cells: a sorted CD56 or NKG2C T cell subset, CD4+ or CD8+ T cells, or bulk PBMC T cells (not recorded which). Receptors originate from a woman aged 45-65 years in good health.

This chain uses TRBV9 with TRBJ2-1; checking the TCRdb D call of TRBD2 is not possible without DNA. Germline values: CDR1 SGDLS, CDR2 YYNGEE. This CDR3 spans 17 amino acids. CDR3 residues: CASSSIQGLAGGNEQFF.

The chain recombines TRBV12-5 with TRBJ2-3; TCRdb proposes TRBD1, but this gene call is untestable without DNA. This CDR3 has 17 amino acids. Looked up from germline, CDR1 is LGHNT and CDR2 is FRNRAP. CDR3 in amino acids: CASAFRTDDSSTDTQYF.

The chain links TRBV4-1 to TRBJ2-7; TCRdb's D call, TRBD2, is unchecked because there is no DNA. The CDR3 sequence is 15 residues long. In germline, CDR1 is MGHRA, CDR2 YSYEKL. The chain's CDR3 is CASSQAREAPDEQYF.

This chain uses TRBV4-1 with TRBJ2-2; TCRdb's D call of TRBD2 is untestable without DNA. This CDR3 is built from 19 residues. Germline values: CDR1 MGHRA, CDR2 YSYEKL. The CDR3 protein is CASSQGGLAGAGYTGELFF.

This chain connects TRBV7-9 to TRBJ2-5; TCRdb's D call of TRBD2 is untestable without DNA. Per the germline V gene, CDR1 is SEHNR and CDR2 is FQNEAQ (reference sequence). This CDR3 has 13 amino acids. This CDR3 reads CASSSGKLETQYF.

The chain couples TRBV30 to TRBJ2-5; TCRdb indicates TRBD1, and absent DNA this call remains unverified. Germline V gene sequence: CDR1 GTSNPN, CDR2 SVGIG (reference sequence). The CDR3 covers 12 residues. CDR3: CAWRGTTETQYF.

The chain has TRBV7-9 and TRBJ2-1; TCRdb reports TRBD1, a call that lacks DNA to check it against. Germline V lookup: CDR1 SEHNR, CDR2 FQNEAQ (reference sequence). This CDR3 contains 17 residues. The CDR3: CASTSWGGRGSDHEQFF.

The chain uses TRBV29-1 and TRBJ1-1; checking the TCRdb D call of TRBD1 is not possible without DNA. Germline V gene sequence: CDR1 SQVTM, CDR2 ANQGSEA. The CDR3 totals 14 residues. Here the CDR3 reads CSVESPRKDTEAFF.

The gene calls are TRBV29-1 and TRBJ2-3. CDR1 SQVTM and CDR2 ANQGSEA come from the germline V gene. The CDR3 runs to 13 residues. CDR3: CSACGLGTDTQYF.

CDR3 in amino acids: CAWMGLASNTGELFF. The chain links TRBV30 to TRBJ2-2; TCRdb selects TRBD2, and the lack of DNA leaves this call unchecked. Per the germline V gene, CDR1 is GTSNPN and CDR2 is SVGIG (reference sequence). The CDR3 covers 15 residues.

The CDR3 sequence is CASSFRLGEETQYF. The chain employs TRBV5-1 and TRBJ2-5; there is no DNA to check the TCRdb D call of TRBD1. Germline CDR1 SGHRS, CDR2 YFSETQ. The CDR3 has 14 amino acids. Variable domain in full (rest from reference TRBV5-1 and TRBJ2-5): KAGVTQTPRYLIKTRGQQVTLSCSPISGHRSVSWYQQTPGQGLQFLFEYFSETQRNKGNFPGRFSGRQFSNSRSEMNVSTLELGDSALYLCASSFRLGEETQYFGPGTRLLVL.

The genes are TRBV20-1 and TRBJ1-1. Germline CDR1 and CDR2: DFQATT and SNEGSKA (reference sequence). This CDR3 spans 12 amino acids. Here the CDR3 reads CSGKRVNTEAFF.

The chain carries TRBV10-3 and TRBJ2-5. CDR1 is ENHRY, CDR2 SYGVKD, per germline. CDR3 length: 15 amino acids. The CDR3: CAISESTVREETQYF.

The chain couples TRBV7-9 to TRBJ1-1; as DNA is missing, the TRBD1 call by TCRdb cannot be tested. The length of the CDR3 is 15 residues. Germline loops: CDR1 SEHNR, CDR2 FQNEAQ (reference sequence). Here the CDR3 reads CASSLVGGQGTKAFF.

The V gene is TRBV5-1, the J gene TRBJ2-7; as DNA is missing, the TRBD1 call by TCRdb cannot be tested. The CDR3 is 15 amino acids. The germline gives CDR1 SGHRS, CDR2 YFSETQ. This CDR3 is CASSLVTGESYEQYF. The full variable domain, rest sourced from reference TRBV5-1 and TRBJ2-7, is KAGVTQTPRYLIKTRGQQVTLSCSPISGHRSVSWYQQTPGQGLQFLFEYFSETQRNKGNFPGRFSGRQFSNSRSEMNVSTLELGDSALYLCASSLVTGESYEQYFGPGTRLTVT.

V usage is TRBV11-2 and J usage is TRBJ2-5; no DNA is available, so the TRBD1 call from TCRdb remains unchecked. Germline V gives CDR1 SGHAT, CDR2 FQNNGV. The CDR3 contains 16 residues. CDR3 residues: CASSFLHAGGLETQYF.

The V and J genes are TRBV3-1 and TRBJ1-1; lacking DNA, the TRBD1 call made by TCRdb goes unchecked. Germline values: CDR1 LGHDT, CDR2 YNNKEL (reference sequence). This CDR3 spans 14 amino acids. This CDR3 reads CASSQGSQGAEAFF.

The rearrangement uses TRBV12-3 or TRBV12-4 and TRBJ1-2; TCRdb proposes TRBD1, but this gene call is untestable without DNA. The CDR3 contains 17 residues. This CDR3 is CASSSRQGSPLNYGYTF.

V usage is TRBV4-1 and J usage is TRBJ1-2; TCRdb proposes TRBD1, but this gene call is untestable without DNA. Germline V lookup: CDR1 MGHRA, CDR2 YSYEKL. This CDR3 is built from 15 residues. This chain's CDR3 is CASSQESQGAVGYTF.

The chain uses TRBV12-3 or TRBV12-4 and TRBJ1-2; the D call of TRBD1 rests on TCRdb alone, since no DNA is present to check it. CDR3 size: 15 residues. The CDR3 loop is CASRKTGGRNYGYTF.